The next 27 T cell receptor beta chains were all read from a single sample in a study of blood T cells in healthy people across ages. A sample-barcoded 5' primer and a J-beta primer mix were used in a second PCR of roughly 7 to 12 cycles. One entry per CDR3 protein results from TCRdb running MiXCR on the 5' RACE reads. The sample lists about 830,000 distinct CDR3 sequences; around 62% were seen once. The sequencing input was blood. These receptors were taken from a man younger than 45 in good health.

The V gene is TRBV5-1, the J gene TRBJ2-4; D ambiguous. The J call may be faulty, since TRBJ2-7 better matches the DNA end. Germline V gives CDR1 SGHRS, CDR2 YFSETQ. The CDR3 is made up of 14 amino acids. The CDR3 here is CASSFFRASYEQYF. CDR3 DNA: TGCGCCAGCAGCTTCTTTAGGGCGTCCTACGAGCAGTACTTC.

The rearrangement joins TRBV27 to TRBJ2-5; 8 bases line up with TRBD1. J gave up 4 bases and V 3 bases, and 10 bases lay outside the gene matches. The CDR3 is 16 residues long. Looked up from germline, CDR1 is MNHEY and CDR2 is SMNVEV (reference sequence). This chain's CDR3 is CASSFSFDRGSETQYF. CDR3 bases: TGTGCCAGCAGTTTTTCCTTCGACAGGGGCTCAGAGACCCAGTACTTC.

This clonotype occurred many times. The J gene is TRBJ2-5, the V gene TRBV9, with 10 positions matching TRBD2. The CDR3 totals 14 residues. Trimming cost V 3 bases and J 10 bases; bases outside gene matches: 9. The V gene's germline CDR1 is SGDLS and CDR2 YYNGEE. For the CDR3, the DNA is TGTGCCAGCAGCGCAGAGGTAGCGGGGGGCTACCAGTACTTC. Translation gives CASSAEVAGGYQYF.

The CDR3 spells CASSLVAYLPYEQYF. The CDR3 DNA reads TGTGCCAGCAGTTTAGTGGCTTACCTACCCTACGAGCAGTACTTC. This chain links TRBV28 with TRBJ2-7; D ambiguous. The CDR3 runs to 15 residues. Germline V CDR1 and CDR2: MDHEN, SYDVKM. Trimming removed 2 bases at V and 2 bases at J, with 13 bases between. Variable domain in full (rest from reference TRBV28 and TRBJ2-7): DVKVTQSSRYLVKRTGEKVFLECVQDMDHENMFWYRQDPGLGLRLIYFSYDVKMKEKGDIPEGYSVSREKKERFSLILESASTNQTSMYLCASSLVAYLPYEQYFGPGTRLTVT.

The chain is built from TRBV11-2 and TRBJ2-4; no firm D call. Matching the DNA end better, TRBJ2-7 makes the J call doubtful. Looked up from germline, CDR1 is SGHAT and CDR2 is FQNNGV. This CDR3 contains 14 residues. CDR3 residues: CASSFRQSNYEQYF. In nucleotides, the CDR3 is TGTGCCAGCAGCTTTAGGCAGTCGAACTACGAGCAGTACTTC.

The chain couples TRBV9 to TRBJ2-1; D assignment may be TRBD1 or TRBD2 (6 bases each). This CDR3 is built from 15 residues. V lost 0 bases to trimming and J lost 8 bases, with 15 bases between them. Germline V gene data show CDR1 as SGDLS and CDR2 as YYNGEE. The CDR3 region has the DNA TGTGCCAGCAGCGTAGGAGGAGGGGGGAGCTATGAGCAGTTCTTC. This encodes CASSVGGGGSYEQFF.

This chain joins TRBV20-1 and TRBJ1-6; D is possibly TRBD1 (6 bases). Germline CDR1 is DFQATT and CDR2 is SNEGSKA (reference sequence). The ends were cut back, 3 bases at V and 6 bases at J, with 18 bases in the middle. The length of the CDR3 is 16 residues. The CDR3 DNA reads TGCAGTGCTAGTCCACCCCGGGGGGCGTCTAATTCACCCCTCCACTTT. Translated: CSASPPRGASNSPLHF.

A few counts support this clonotype. The chain uses TRBV15 and TRBJ1-6; D not certain. V lost 0 bases to trimming and J lost 9 bases, with 15 bases between them. Germline-derived CDR1 and CDR2 are LNHNV and YYDKDF (reference sequence). The CDR3 contains 16 residues. The CDR3: CATSRDTRGRGSPLHF. The DNA for the CDR3 is TGTGCCACCAGCAGAGATACGAGAGGGCGAGGTTCACCCCTCCACTTT.

The genes are TRBV20-1 and TRBJ2-1; possibly TRBD2 for D (7 bases). With 6 bases removed from V and 2 bases from J, the gap between germline ends came to 17 bases. The CDR3 runs 15 residues. CDR1 is DFQATT, CDR2 SNEGSKA, per germline (reference sequence). The CDR3 DNA is TGCAGTGCCCCCAGCGCGGGGGCCCCCTACAATGAGCAGTTCTTC. The encoded protein is CSAPSAGAPYNEQFF.

The rearrangement links TRBV9 to TRBJ2-5; D possibly corresponds to TRBD1 (5 bases). The CDR3 is made up of 15 amino acids. Trimming pared 3 bases from V and 5 bases from J, leaving 17 bases between. Germline V gives CDR1 SGDLS, CDR2 YYNGEE. The CDR3 protein is CASSGIVGAGETQYF. CDR3 DNA: TGTGCCAGCAGCGGAATCGTAGGGGCAGGGGAGACCCAGTACTTC.

The CDR3 region is CASSPGFTSTDTQYF. CDR3 in DNA: TGTGCCAGCAGCCCAGGGTTCACTAGCACAGATACGCAGTATTTT. The chain recombines TRBV7-9 with TRBJ2-3, with D possibly TRBD1 on 5 matching bases. This CDR3 is 15 amino acids long. Per the germline V gene, CDR1 is SEHNR and CDR2 is FQNEAQ (reference sequence). Trimming shortened V by 5 bases and J by 0 bases, and 12 bases separated the two germline ends.

The genes are TRBV7-2 and TRBJ2-3, with D uncertain. The CDR3 spans 15 residues. V lost 0 bases to trimming and J lost 2 bases, with 9 bases between them. Germline CDR1 reads SGHTA; CDR2 reads FQGNSA. The CDR3 bases are TGTGCCAGCAGCTTAGCCGGGCACGACACAGATACGCAGTATTTT. As protein: CASSLAGHDTDTQYF.

The CDR3 sequence: CSARARDVLRRNQPQHF. The CDR3 nucleotides are TGCAGTGCCCGCGCGCGGGACGTCCTTAGGCGCAATCAGCCCCAGCATTTT. The V call is TRBV20-1, the J call TRBJ1-5; a weak D match, TRBD1 (5 bases). CDR1 is DFQATT, CDR2 SNEGSKA, per germline (reference sequence). V lost 6 bases, J lost 2 bases, and 23 bases lay in between. CDR3 length equals 17 residues.

V usage is TRBV10-3 and J usage is TRBJ2-7; a weak D match, TRBD1 (5 bases). V gave up 8 bases and J gave up 7 bases, with 27 bases separating them. Germline assignment: CDR1 ENHRY and CDR2 SYGVKD. The CDR3 is 16 amino acids. The DNA for the CDR3 is TGTGCCATCGGGCAGGGTCCGAAAAGCTCCTACAATGAGCAGTACTTC. It is translated as CAIGQGPKSSYNEQYF.

This clonotype was detected only a few times. The chain couples TRBV3-1 to TRBJ2-7; no definite D call. The V and J ends lost 0 bases and 5 bases respectively, with 14 bases between them. Germline CDR1 is LGHDT and CDR2 is YNNKEL (reference sequence). The CDR3 runs to 15 residues. The CDR3 DNA sequence: TGTGCCAGCAGCCAAGATAGGGCGGATCCTGACGAGCAGTACTTC. It yields the protein CASSQDRADPDEQYF.

Only one count was recorded for this clonotype. This chain links TRBV20-1 with TRBJ2-5, with a weak D call TRBD1 (5 bases). Germline values: CDR1 DFQATT, CDR2 SNEGSKA (reference sequence). The CDR3 extends over 12 amino acids. Trimming pared 7 bases from V and 5 bases from J, leaving 14 bases between. Written as DNA, the CDR3 is TGCAGTGGATTGTGGCAGGGCGAGACCCAGTACTTC. Its protein product is CSGLWQGETQYF.

A single count supports this clonotype. This chain uses TRBV28 with TRBJ2-7, with 9 bases fitting TRBD2. This CDR3 spans 16 amino acids. Germline loops: CDR1 MDHEN, CDR2 SYDVKM. The trim removed 4 bases at V and 0 bases at J, leaving 7 bases unmatched. CDR3 nucleotides: TGTGCCAGCAGTTCCCCGGGACTAGCAGCCTCCTACGAGCAGTACTTC. Translation: CASSSPGLAASYEQYF.

The chain couples TRBV20-1 to TRBJ2-7; possible D gene TRBD1, 6 bases. This CDR3 spans 17 amino acids. Germline V gene lookup returns CDR1 DFQATT and CDR2 SNEGSKA (reference sequence). Trimming shortened V by 0 bases and J by 0 bases, and 18 bases separated the two germline ends. The CDR3 loop reads CSARDHRTEGYSYEQYF. The CDR3 DNA is TGCAGTGCTAGAGATCATCGGACAGAAGGTTACTCCTACGAGCAGTACTTC.

This clonotype was counted only a few times. J is TRBJ2-1 and V is TRBV7-7; a weak D match, TRBD2 (5 bases). The CDR3 loop spans 13 amino acids. Trimming stripped 5 bases from V and 5 bases from J, with 10 bases between. Germline V gene lookup returns CDR1 SSHAT and CDR2 FNYEAQ (reference sequence). The CDR3: CASSPTGNNEQFF. As DNA, the CDR3 is TGTGCCAGCAGCCCAACCGGGAACAATGAGCAGTTCTTC.

The gene calls are TRBV28 and TRBJ2-7, with 7 bases lining up with TRBD1. V was pared by 6 bases and J by 2 bases, with 10 bases of the junction left unmatched. The germline V gene encodes CDR1 MDHEN and CDR2 SYDVKM. This CDR3 comprises 15 residues. CDR3 bases: TGTGCCAGCAGCCCCGGGACAGCTATTCCCTACGAGCAGTACTTC. It translates to CASSPGTAIPYEQYF.

The chain carries TRBV20-1 and TRBJ1-2; TRBD1 is a possible D gene (5 bases). Germline assignment: CDR1 DFQATT and CDR2 SNEGSKA (reference sequence). The CDR3 has 12 amino acids. V lost 8 bases and J 4 bases, leaving 14 bases between the germline ends. The CDR3 DNA is TGCAGTCAGCAGGGAGATTCCTATGGCTACACCTTC. It codes for CSQQGDSYGYTF.

This clonotype was detected only a few times. The rearrangement links TRBV12-3 or TRBV12-4 to TRBJ2-4; either TRBD1 or TRBD2 may supply D (7 bases each). V gave up 3 bases and J gave up 3 bases, with 15 bases separating them. This CDR3 is built from 16 residues. CDR3 protein: CASSFLQGGIKNIQYF. Here the CDR3 DNA reads TGTGCCAGCAGTTTCCTCCAGGGGGGGATCAAAAACATTCAGTACTTC.

The rearrangement uses TRBV20-1 and TRBJ1-2; D is possibly TRBD1 (5 bases). The CDR3 runs 14 residues. Germline-derived CDR1 and CDR2 are DFQATT and SNEGSKA (reference sequence). Trimming took 5 bases from V and 3 from J, leaving 16 bases between them. In DNA, the CDR3 is TGCAGTGCTCCACCGGGACCGAAAGACTATGGCTACACCTTC. Residues: CSAPPGPKDYGYTF.

This chain connects TRBV9 to TRBJ2-6; the D call may be TRBD1 or TRBD2 (6 bases each). Per germline, CDR1 SGDLS and CDR2 YYNGEE. There are 15 residues in the CDR3. Trimming removed 0 bases from V and 3 bases from J, with 7 bases in between. In nucleotides, the CDR3 is TGTGCCAGCAGCGTAGAGGGGGGTGGGGCCAACGTCCTGACTTTC. This sequence encodes CASSVEGGGANVLTF. Full variable domain (rest looked up from reference TRBV9 and TRBJ2-6): DSGVTQTPKHLITATGQRVTLRCSPRSGDLSVYWYQQSLDQGLQFLIQYYNGEERAKGNILERFSAQQFPDLHSELNLSSLELGDSALYFCASSVEGGGANVLTFGAGSRLTVL.

This clonotype has just a few counts. The gene calls are TRBV7-8 and TRBJ2-5; D possibly corresponds to TRBD1 (6 bases). Germline V gene lookup returns CDR1 SGHVS and CDR2 FQNEAQ. Trimming took 5 bases from V and 4 from J, leaving 14 bases between them. CDR3 length: 14 residues. The CDR3 loop reads CASSLLQGLETQYF. The CDR3 DNA follows: TGTGCCAGCAGCCTACTACAGGGTTTAGAGACCCAGTACTTC.

This clonotype was seen just once. The V gene is TRBV4-2, the J gene TRBJ1-2; 9 positions match TRBD1. V lost 0 bases and J lost 4; bases outside the gene matches: 6. CDR1 is LGHNA, CDR2 YNFKEQ, per germline. The CDR3 length is 16 residues. CDR3 residues: CASSQEPGTGRYGYTF. CDR3 nucleotide sequence: TGTGCCAGCAGCCAAGAGCCTGGGACAGGGCGCTATGGCTACACCTTC.

The chain uses TRBV30 and TRBJ2-1; the D gene is possibly TRBD2 (7 bases). Germline CDR1 GTSNPN, CDR2 SVGIG (reference sequence). The germline V and J ends were trimmed by 6 bases and 5 bases, with 17 bases remaining between them. The CDR3 is 14 residues long. The CDR3 DNA is TGTGCCTGTATAGCCGGGGGGCCCAACAATGAGCAGTTCTTC. Encoded protein: CACIAGGPNNEQFF.